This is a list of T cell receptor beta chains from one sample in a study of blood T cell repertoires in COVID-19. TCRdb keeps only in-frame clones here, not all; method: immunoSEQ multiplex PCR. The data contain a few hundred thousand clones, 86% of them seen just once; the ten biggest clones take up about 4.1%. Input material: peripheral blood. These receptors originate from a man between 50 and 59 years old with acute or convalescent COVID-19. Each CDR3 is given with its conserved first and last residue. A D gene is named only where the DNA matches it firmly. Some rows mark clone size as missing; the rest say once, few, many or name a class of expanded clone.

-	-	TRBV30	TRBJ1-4	CAWSVFPPLAATNEKLFF	TGTGCCTGGAGTGTATTCCCGCCGTTGGCAGCAACTAATGAAAAACTGTTTTTT
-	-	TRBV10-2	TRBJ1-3	CASSEIGGGNTIYF	TGCGCCAGCAGTGAAATCGGTGGTGGAAACACCATATATTTT
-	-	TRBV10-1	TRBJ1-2	CASSDRSYGYTF	TGCGCCAGCAGTGATCGCAGCTATGGCTACACCTTC
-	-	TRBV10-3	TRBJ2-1	CAISDYGGSDEQFF	TGTGCCATCAGTGATTATGGGGGGTCGGATGAGCAGTTCTTC
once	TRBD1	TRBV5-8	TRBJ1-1	CASSLAMGTGWSTEAFF	TGTGCCAGCAGCTTGGCAATGGGGACAGGGTGGAGCACTGAAGCTTTCTTT
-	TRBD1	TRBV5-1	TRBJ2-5	CASSRGQEETQYF	TGCGCCAGCAGCAGGGGACAGGAAGAGACCCAGTACTTC
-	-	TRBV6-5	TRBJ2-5	CATTSRGQETQYF	TGTGCCACCACCAGTCGGGGGCAAGAGACCCAGTACTTC
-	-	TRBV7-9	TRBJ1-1	CASSQTGPAEAFF	TGTGCCAGCAGCCAAACAGGGCCCGCTGAAGCTTTCTTT
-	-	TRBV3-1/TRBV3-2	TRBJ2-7	CASSQEGSTYEQYF	TGTGCCAGCAGCCAAGAGGGGAGCACCTACGAGCAGTACTTC
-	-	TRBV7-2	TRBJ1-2	CASSFQTYGYTF	TGTGCCAGCAGCTTCCAGACTTATGGCTACACCTTC
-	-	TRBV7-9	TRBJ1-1	CASSLSGGFEAFF	TGTGCCAGCAGCTTGAGCGGGGGCTTTGAAGCTTTCTTT
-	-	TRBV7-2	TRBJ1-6	CASGAPGQKRGSPLHF	TGTGCCAGCGGAGCTCCGGGACAAAAAAGGGGTTCACCCCTCCACTTT
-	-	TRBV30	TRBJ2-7	CAWTGNLGTYEQYF	TGTGCCTGGACCGGGAACCTAGGGACCTACGAGCAGTACTTC
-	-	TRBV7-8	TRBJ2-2	CASSWTPTGGELFF	TGTGCCAGCAGCTGGACTCCGACCGGCGGGGAGCTGTTTTTT
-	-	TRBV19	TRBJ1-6	CASSPPGQSTSPLHF	TGTGCCAGTAGTCCTCCGGGACAATCGACATCACCCCTCCACTTT
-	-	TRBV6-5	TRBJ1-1	CASRNQGSAFF	TGTGCCAGCAGGAACCAGGGTTCTGCTTTCTTT
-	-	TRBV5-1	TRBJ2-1	CASSPMPLQDSSYNEQFF	TGCGCCAGCAGCCCCATGCCCCTCCAGGATAGCTCCTACAATGAGCAGTTCTTC
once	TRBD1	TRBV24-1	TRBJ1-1	CATSAADRVGTEAFF	TGTGCCACCAGTGCTGCCGACAGGGTGGGCACTGAAGCTTTCTTT
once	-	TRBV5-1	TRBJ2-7	CASSLSWDTYEQYF	TGCGCCAGCAGCCTCAGCTGGGACACCTACGAGCAGTACTTC
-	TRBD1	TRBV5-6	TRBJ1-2	CASSFGRWGQNYGYTF	TGTGCCAGCAGCTTCGGCCGGTGGGGACAGAACTATGGCTACACCTTC
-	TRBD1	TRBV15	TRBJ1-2	CATSRGRDRIYGYTF	TGTGCCACCAGCAGAGGCCGGGACAGGATCTATGGCTACACCTTC
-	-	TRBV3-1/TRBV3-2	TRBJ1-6	CASSQDRAFGSPLHF	TGTGCCAGCAGCCAAGACAGGGCTTTTGGGTCACCCCTCCACTTT
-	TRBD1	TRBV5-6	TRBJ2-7	CASSLRAGGYEQYF	TGTGCCAGCAGCTTGAGGGCAGGGGGCTACGAGCAGTACTTC
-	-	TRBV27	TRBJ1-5	CASRSGVGGNQPQHF	TGTGCCAGCCGATCAGGGGTCGGTGGGAATCAGCCCCAGCATTTT
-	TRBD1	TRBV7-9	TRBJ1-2	CASSSAGSIRDRGGYTF	TGTGCCAGCAGCTCAGCCGGTTCCATCCGGGACAGGGGTGGCTACACCTTC
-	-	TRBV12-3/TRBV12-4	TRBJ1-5	CASSRGGQPQHF	TGTGCCAGCAGCCGGGGTGGCCAGCCCCAGCATTTT
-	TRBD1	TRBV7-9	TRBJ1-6	CASSLTGGVGSPLHF	TGTGCCAGCAGCTTGACAGGGGGTGTGGGTTCACCCCTCCACTTT
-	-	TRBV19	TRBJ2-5	CASSAQGQETQYF	TGTGCCAGTAGTGCCCAGGGTCAAGAGACCCAGTACTTC
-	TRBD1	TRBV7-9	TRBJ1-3	CASSLGQGADGNTIYF	TGTGCCAGCAGCTTAGGACAGGGGGCTGATGGAAACACCATATATTTT
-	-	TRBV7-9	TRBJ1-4	CASSLGGAAGEKLFF	TGTGCCAGCAGCTTAGGGGGAGCGGCGGGGGAAAAACTGTTTTTT
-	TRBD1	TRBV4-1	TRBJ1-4	CASSQEDRVDEKLFF	TGCGCCAGCAGCCAAGAGGACAGGGTAGATGAAAAACTGTTTTTT
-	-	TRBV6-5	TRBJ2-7	CASSMGGYEQYF	TGTGCCAGCAGCATGGGGGGCTACGAGCAGTACTTC
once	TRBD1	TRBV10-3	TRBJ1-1	CAISQTGRNTEAFF	TGTGCCATCAGTCAGACAGGGAGGAACACTGAAGCTTTCTTT
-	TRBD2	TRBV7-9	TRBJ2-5	CASSPGLAGGGETQYF	TGTGCCAGCAGCCCTGGGTTGGCGGGGGGCGGTGAGACCCAGTACTTC
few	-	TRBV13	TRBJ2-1	CASSLALETKDEQFF	TGTGCCAGCAGCTTAGCACTAGAGACCAAGGATGAGCAGTTCTTC
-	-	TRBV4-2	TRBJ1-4	CASSQGDYSREEKLFF	TGTGCCAGCAGCCAAGGTGACTACTCCAGAGAAGAAAAACTGTTTTTT
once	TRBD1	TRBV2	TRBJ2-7	CASSEQGAQAPTEQYF	TGTGCCAGCAGTGAACAGGGGGCGCAGGCCCCAACCGAGCAGTACTTC
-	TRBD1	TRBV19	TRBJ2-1	CASTIPGTGYHEQFF	TGTGCCAGTACTATACCCGGGACAGGGTACCATGAGCAGTTCTTC
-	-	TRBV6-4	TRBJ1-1	CASSTWGGTEAFF	TGTGCCAGCAGTACTTGGGGAGGCACTGAAGCTTTCTTT
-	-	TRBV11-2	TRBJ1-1	CASSLEGRGTEAFF	TGTGCCAGCAGCTTAGAAGGGCGGGGGACTGAAGCTTTCTTT
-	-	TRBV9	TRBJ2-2	CASSVVGNDRELFF	TGTGCCAGCAGCGTAGTCGGGAACGATAGGGAGCTGTTTTTT
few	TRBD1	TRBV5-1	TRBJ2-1	CASSWDRVPNEQFF	TGCGCCAGCAGCTGGGACAGGGTTCCAAATGAGCAGTTCTTC
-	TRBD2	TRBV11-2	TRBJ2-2	CASTRARNSGANTGELFF	TGTGCCAGCACCCGTGCGAGGAATAGCGGGGCGAACACCGGGGAGCTGTTTTTT
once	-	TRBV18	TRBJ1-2	CASSPSGTTYGYTF	TGTGCCAGCTCACCATCCGGGACAACCTATGGCTACACCTTC
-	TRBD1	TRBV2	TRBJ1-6	CASRPGTDNPNSPLHF	TGTGCCAGCCGTCCCGGGACAGATAACCCCAATTCACCCCTCCACTTT
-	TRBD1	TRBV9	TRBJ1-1	CASSVQGASTEAFF	TGTGCCAGCAGCGTGCAGGGGGCTAGCACTGAAGCTTTCTTT